Listed below are T cell receptor beta chains from one sample, sequenced in a study of early stage breast cancer tumors. Produced via immunoSEQ multiplex PCR; TCRdb's table is partial and in-frame only. The sample yields approximately 3,600 clones, around 72% seen once. The sequencing sample was made of breast tumor tissue. These receptors were collected from a person in their forties with breast cancer. Each CDR3 is given with its conserved first and last residue. A D gene is named only where the DNA matches it firmly. The size entry is marked missing in some rows and otherwise reads once, few, many or a size class.

size: few; V: TRBV11-1; length: 17; J: TRBJ2-2; D: TRBD1; DNA: TGTGCCAGCAGCTTAGGAAGAGGGGGCCGCATCACCGGGGAGCTGTTTTTT; CDR3: CASSLGRGGRITGELFF
size: NA; V: TRBV4-2; length: 15; J: TRBJ2-1; D: TRBD2; DNA: TGTGCCAGCAGCCAAGCTAGCGGGTTGATTGATGAGCAGTTCTTC; CDR3: CASSQASGLIDEQFF
size: NA; V: TRBV7-3; length: 11; J: TRBJ2-1; D: TRBD2; DNA: TGTGCCAGCAGCCCCGGGACTAAGCAGTTCTTC; CDR3: CASSPGTKQFF
size: few; V: TRBV30; length: 13; J: TRBJ1-3; D: NA; DNA: TGTGCCTGGAACCAGGGTACTGGAAACACCATATATTTT; CDR3: CAWNQGTGNTIYF
size: NA; V: TRBV15; length: 13; J: TRBJ2-7; D: NA; DNA: TGTGCCACCAGCAGGGGTACTAGCTACGAGCAGTACTTC; CDR3: CATSRGTSYEQYF
size: NA; V: TRBV9; length: 15; J: TRBJ1-2; D: TRBD1; DNA: TGTGCCAGCAGCGCAGGAGGGACAGGGAGGTATGGCTACACCTTC; CDR3: CASSAGGTGRYGYTF
size: NA; V: TRBV27; length: 15; J: TRBJ1-4; D: NA; DNA: TGTGCCACCCAAAAGGGGGGGGCGGGGGGTGAAAAACTGTTTTTT; CDR3: CATQKGGAGGEKLFF
size: large; V: TRBV5-1; length: 15; J: TRBJ1-1; D: NA; DNA: TGCGCCAGCAGCTTGGGGACAACCACGAACACTGAAGCTTTCTTT; CDR3: CASSLGTTTNTEAFF
size: NA; V: TRBV30; length: 12; J: TRBJ1-4; D: TRBD1; DNA: TGTGCCGTCCGGGACAGGGACGAAAAACTGTTTTTT; CDR3: CAVRDRDEKLFF
size: NA; V: TRBV12-1; length: 17; J: TRBJ1-2; D: NA; DNA: TGTGCCAGCAGCTTCCCTTGCGCGGCAGGATGTTCATGGGGCTACACCTTC; CDR3: CASSFPCAAGCSWGYTF
size: NA; V: TRBV20-1; length: 11; J: TRBJ2-1; D: NA; DNA: TGCAGTGCTAGCCCCAGCCATGAGCAGTTCTTC; CDR3: CSASPSHEQFF
size: few; V: TRBV7-9; length: 16; J: TRBJ2-2; D: NA; DNA: TGTGCCAGAGATACCGGCGGGTCCCGGAACACCGGGGAGCTGTTTTTT; CDR3: CARDTGGSRNTGELFF
size: NA; V: TRBV28; length: 14; J: TRBJ2-3; D: TRBD2; DNA: TGTGCCACCCTAGGAGCGGGAGGGGCAGATACGCAGTATTTT; CDR3: CATLGAGGADTQYF
size: NA; V: TRBV30; length: 12; J: TRBJ2-1; D: NA; DNA: TGTGCCTGGAGTGTATTCAGTGATGAGCAGTTCTTC; CDR3: CAWSVFSDEQFF
size: NA; V: TRBV6-5; length: 15; J: TRBJ2-6; D: NA; DNA: TGTGCCAGCAACTATCGGGCTGACGGGGCCAACGTCCTGACTTTC; CDR3: CASNYRADGANVLTF
size: NA; V: TRBV2; length: 13; J: TRBJ2-5; D: NA; DNA: TGTGCCAGCAGAGACCTGGGACGCGAGACCCAGTACTTC; CDR3: CASRDLGRETQYF